This T cell receptor (beta chain) was sequenced during a study of regulatory T cells. Study-level results: In patients, unique TRB V-J pairs were restricted and V/J usage skewed, especially in Tregs. Control CD8+ cells showed a nonsignificant trend toward higher Shannon entropy than patient CD8+ cells.

All CD3G-deficient patients showed autoimmunity, more severe in two. Patients, 2 to 39 years old, had expanded memory T-cell proportions. Primers: 52 TRBV forward and 13 TRBJ reverse. Profiling relied on immunoSEQ multiplex PCR, and the TCRdb table lists in-frame clones only, not all of them. The sample yields fewer than 13,000 clones, over 75% seen once. Note on this clone: Its antigen is unknown.

This CDR3 comprises 14 residues. Germline V gene lookup returns CDR1 MNHNS and CDR2 SASEGT. The sequence was collected from a person aged 18 to 30 with CD3G deficiency. Input material: CD8+ T cells sorted from blood. This sequence joins TRBV6-1 and TRBJ2-5, with no clear D. The J call is in doubt because the DNA end fits TRBJ2-7 better. CDR3 nucleotides: TGTGCCAGCAGCTCTACCCCCCCGGCCCACGAGCAGTACTTC. This translates into CASSSTPPAHEQYF.